Listed below are T cell receptor beta chains from one sample, sequenced in a study of blood T cell repertoires in COVID-19. Clones were sequenced by immunoSEQ multiplex PCR, and TCRdb holds only the in-frame ones, with some missing. The sample consists of almost 200,000 clones, around four fifths of them appearing once. Material: peripheral blood. The source of these receptors is a man in his fifties or sixties with COVID-19, enrolled during active disease. The CDR3 runs from the conserved cysteine through the conserved F or W. The D gene is left open where the match is weak. For some rows the clone size is stated as once, few or many, or as a class when expanded; others skip it.

.	TRBV4-2	.	TRBJ1-5	16	CASSQEVIAVDQPQHF	TGTGCCAGCAGCCAAGAAGTAATCGCGGTTGATCAGCCCCAGCATTTT
.	TRBV10-3	.	TRBJ1-1	13	CAISERDNTEAFF	TGTGCCATCAGTGAGAGAGATAACACTGAAGCTTTCTTT
.	TRBV3-1/TRBV3-2	.	TRBJ2-2	17	CASSLGTVLSNTGELFF	TGTGCCAGCAGCCTGGGGACTGTCCTATCGAACACCGGGGAGCTGTTTTTT
.	TRBV6-1	.	TRBJ2-7	14	CASSEGARGYEQYF	TGTGCCAGCAGTGAAGGCGCCAGGGGCTACGAGCAGTACTTC
TRBD2	TRBV15	.	TRBJ2-1	14	CATSRGLADSEQFF	TGTGCCACCAGCAGAGGGCTAGCGGACTCTGAGCAGTTCTTC
.	TRBV19	.	TRBJ1-1	11	CASRTGTEAFF	TGTGCCAGTAGAACGGGCACTGAAGCTTTCTTT
TRBD2	TRBV5-1	.	TRBJ2-2	18	CASSSGLAGGHRGGELFF	TGCGCCAGCAGCTCTGGACTAGCGGGAGGTCACCGGGGCGGGGAGCTGTTTTTT
.	TRBV30	.	TRBJ2-6	13	CAWSLPGANVLTF	TGTGCCTGGAGTCTACCTGGGGCCAACGTCCTGACTTTC
.	TRBV7-3	.	TRBJ2-3	13	CASSPSSTDTQYF	TGTGCCAGCAGCCCCTCCAGCACAGATACGCAGTATTTT
.	TRBV29-1	.	TRBJ1-4	14	CSARGGATNEKLFF	TGCAGCGCCCGAGGGGGGGCAACTAATGAAAAACTGTTTTTT
TRBD1	TRBV5-8	.	TRBJ2-7	13	CASSQDRSNEQYF	TGTGCCAGCAGCCAGGACAGGAGCAACGAGCAGTACTTC
.	TRBV6-5	.	TRBJ1-5	13	CASEGPGNQPQHF	TGTGCCAGCGAGGGCCCAGGCAATCAGCCCCAGCATTTT
.	TRBV7-8	.	TRBJ2-5	13	CASSLRGSETQYF	TGTGCCAGCAGCCTCCGAGGTTCGGAGACCCAGTACTTC
.	TRBV5-1	.	TRBJ2-7	15	CASSLDRGSFVEQYF	TGCGCCAGCAGCTTGGATAGGGGGAGCTTTGTCGAGCAGTACTTC
.	TRBV2	.	TRBJ2-2	13	CASAGEGAGELFF	TGTGCCAGCGCGGGGGAGGGGGCCGGGGAGCTGTTTTTT
TRBD2	TRBV9	once	TRBJ2-1	15	CASSVEREPYNEQFF	TGTGCCAGCAGCGTAGAGCGGGAACCCTACAATGAGCAGTTCTTC
.	TRBV6-5	.	TRBJ1-6	15	CASSYSQWANSPLHF	TGTGCCAGCAGTTACTCGCAGTGGGCGAATTCACCCCTCCACTTT
.	TRBV6-5	once	TRBJ2-2	14	CASKAPRVPGELFF	TGTGCCAGCAAGGCCCCCAGGGTCCCCGGGGAGCTGTTTTTT
.	TRBV27	.	TRBJ1-1	15	CASSLSPGKGTEAFF	TGTGCCAGCAGTTTATCTCCGGGGAAGGGCACTGAAGCTTTCTTT
.	TRBV30	.	TRBJ2-7	12	CAWSDQGFRQYF	TGTGCCTGGAGTGACCAGGGGTTTAGGCAGTACTTC
.	TRBV27	.	TRBJ1-4	14	CASRDVTTGEKLFF	TGTGCCAGCAGGGACGTTACAACAGGTGAAAAACTGTTTTTT
.	TRBV3-1/TRBV3-2	.	TRBJ2-7	12	CASSQYGYEQYF	TGTGCCAGCAGCCAGTACGGCTACGAGCAGTACTTC
.	TRBV28	few	TRBJ1-1	13	CASSPVKNTEAFF	TGTGCCAGCAGTCCGGTCAAGAACACTGAAGCTTTCTTT
TRBD2	TRBV6-6	.	TRBJ2-7	12	CASAGRLDEQYF	TGTGCCAGCGCCGGGAGGCTTGACGAGCAGTACTTC
TRBD2	TRBV18	.	TRBJ2-3	15	CASSPRTSGTDTQYF	TGTGCCAGCTCACCACGGACTAGCGGTACAGATACGCAGTATTTT
.	TRBV28	.	TRBJ1-1	13	CASSFPQNTEAFF	TGTGCCAGCAGTTTCCCCCAGAACACTGAAGCTTTCTTT
.	TRBV12-3/TRBV12-4	.	TRBJ2-7	13	CASSFVIQGEQYF	TGTGCCAGCAGTTTTGTCATACAGGGCGAGCAGTACTTC
.	TRBV30	.	TRBJ1-6	14	CAWNPGHSKSPLHF	TGTGCCTGGAATCCGGGACATTCTAAATCACCCCTCCACTTT
.	TRBV6-1	.	TRBJ1-5	18	CASSGDTSQSYSNQPQHF	TGTGCCAGCAGTGGGGACACCTCGCAAAGCTATAGCAATCAGCCCCAGCATTTT
.	TRBV5-1	.	TRBJ1-2	14	CASSLAGGYYGYTF	TGCGCCAGCAGCTTGGCTGGGGGCTACTATGGCTACACCTTC
.	TRBV14	.	TRBJ2-7	14	CASSQARGSYEQYF	TGTGCCAGCAGCCAAGCTCGGGGTTCCTACGAGCAGTACTTC
.	TRBV7-6	few	TRBJ2-2	15	CASSLEGHPTGELFF	TGTGCCAGCAGCTTAGAGGGACACCCCACCGGGGAGCTGTTTTTT
TRBD1	TRBV30	.	TRBJ1-5	16	CAWSVRQGERNQPQHF	TGTGCCTGGAGTGTACGACAGGGCGAGAGAAATCAGCCCCAGCATTTT
.	TRBV24-1	few	TRBJ1-4	15	CATSPAGGLDEKLFF	TGTGCCACCAGTCCCGCCGGAGGGTTGGATGAAAAACTGTTTTTT
.	TRBV3-1/TRBV3-2	once	TRBJ2-2	17	CASSQGRSGVGTGELFF	TGTGCCAGCAGCCAAGGCCGCTCGGGGGTGGGGACCGGGGAGCTGTTTTTT
.	TRBV28	.	TRBJ1-6	14	CASSSGAYNSPLHF	TGTGCCAGCAGTTCGGGAGCCTATAATTCACCCCTCCACTTT
.	TRBV5-1	once	TRBJ1-1	11	CASSIDSQAFF	TGCGCCAGCAGCATAGACAGCCAAGCTTTCTTT
.	TRBV7-9	once	TRBJ2-3	16	CASSLATQPAVDTQYF	TGTGCCAGCAGCTTAGCGACTCAGCCCGCCGTGGATACGCAGTATTTT
TRBD2	TRBV11-3	.	TRBJ2-1	13	CASRGGVGNEQFF	TGTGCCAGCAGGGGAGGGGTCGGCAATGAGCAGTTCTTC
TRBD2	TRBV27	.	TRBJ2-1	15	CASSLGTSGWGEQFF	TGTGCCAGCAGTTTAGGGACTAGCGGGTGGGGTGAGCAGTTCTTC
.	TRBV27	.	TRBJ2-5	15	CASSSYPQGRETQYF	TGTGCCAGCAGTTCATACCCGCAGGGAAGAGAGACCCAGTACTTC
TRBD1	TRBV12-3/TRBV12-4	.	TRBJ1-2	13	CASSPGQGFGYTF	TGTGCCAGCAGCCCTGGACAGGGCTTTGGCTACACCTTC
.	TRBV10-2	.	TRBJ1-6	17	CASSDRLQGKYNSPLHF	TGCGCCAGCAGTGACCGATTGCAGGGCAAATATAATTCACCCCTCCACTTT
TRBD1	TRBV10-2	few	TRBJ1-5	15	CATAGQGQVNQPQHF	TGCGCCACCGCGGGACAGGGCCAAGTAAATCAGCCCCAGCATTTT
.	TRBV3-1/TRBV3-2	.	TRBJ2-3	12	CASSPSRDTQYF	TGTGCCAGCAGCCCTAGTCGAGATACGCAGTATTTT
TRBD1	TRBV5-5	.	TRBJ1-2	15	CASSTTGGEYYGYTF	TGTGCCAGCAGCACGACAGGGGGCGAGTATTATGGCTACACCTTC
.	TRBV6-5	.	TRBJ2-1	16	CASSYRKRASYNEQFF	TGTGCCAGCAGTTATAGGAAGCGGGCGTCTTACAATGAGCAGTTCTTC
.	TRBV12-3/TRBV12-4	.	TRBJ2-7	13	CASRINRDHEQYF	TGTGCCAGCAGAATCAACAGGGACCACGAGCAGTACTTC
TRBD1	TRBV10-3	.	TRBJ1-3	13	CATGTAPGNTIYF	TGTGCCACAGGGACAGCCCCTGGAAACACCATATATTTT
.	TRBV6-1	.	TRBJ2-2	13	CASSEVSTGELFF	TGTGCCAGCAGTGAAGTTAGTACCGGGGAGCTGTTTTTT
.	TRBV10-3	.	TRBJ2-2	14	CAISVQGYTGELFF	TGTGCCATCAGTGTCCAGGGATACACCGGGGAGCTGTTTTTT
.	TRBV10-3	.	TRBJ1-2	15	CAISEGSGGAYGYTF	TGTGCCATCAGTGAAGGTTCGGGGGGGGCCTATGGCTACACCTTC
TRBD1	TRBV6-5	.	TRBJ1-4	14	CASRPGQVNEKLFF	TGTGCCAGCAGGCCGGGACAGGTGAATGAAAAACTGTTTTTT
TRBD2	TRBV6-4	.	TRBJ2-3	15	CASSELAGNSDTQYF	TGTGCCAGCAGTGAACTAGCGGGCAATTCAGATACGCAGTATTTT
.	TRBV29-1	.	TRBJ1-2	12	CSRGREDYGYTF	TGCAGCAGGGGCAGGGAGGACTATGGCTACACCTTC
.	TRBV18	.	TRBJ2-1	12	CASYSGIDEQFF	TGTGCCAGCTATTCAGGGATCGATGAGCAGTTCTTC
.	TRBV7-3	.	TRBJ2-2	16	CASSLNRRDTPGELFF	TGTGCCAGCAGCTTAAACCGGCGGGATACCCCCGGGGAGCTGTTTTTT